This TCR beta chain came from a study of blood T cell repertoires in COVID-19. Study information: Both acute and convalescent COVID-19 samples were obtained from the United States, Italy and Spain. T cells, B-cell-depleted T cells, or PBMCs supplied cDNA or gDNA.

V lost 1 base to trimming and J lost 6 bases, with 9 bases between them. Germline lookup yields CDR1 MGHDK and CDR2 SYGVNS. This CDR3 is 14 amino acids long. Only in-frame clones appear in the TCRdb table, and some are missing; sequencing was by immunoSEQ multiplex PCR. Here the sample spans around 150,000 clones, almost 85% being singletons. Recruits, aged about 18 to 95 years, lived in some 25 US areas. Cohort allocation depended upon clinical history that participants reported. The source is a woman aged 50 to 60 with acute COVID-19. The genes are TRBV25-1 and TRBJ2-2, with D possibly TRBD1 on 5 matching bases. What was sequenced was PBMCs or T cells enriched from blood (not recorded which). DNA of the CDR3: TGTGCCAGCAGTGAATCCGGCAGGGCCGGGGAGCTGTTTTTT. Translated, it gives CASSESGRAGELFF.